The 20 T cell receptor beta chains below all came from one sample that was sequenced in a study of T cells in Graves' hyperthyroidism and ophthalmopathy. The investigators amplified TCR beta CDR3 regions from RNA transcripts. A set of HTBI primers served as the primers for a first-round RT-PCR of the TCR CDR3. TCRdb itself ran the multiplex PCR reads through MiXCR, one entry per CDR3 protein. The sample has fewer than 450,000 distinct CDR3 sequences, about a sixth seen once. Source material: blood. Every receptor here comes from a woman younger than 45 with Graves' hyperthyroidism that later progressed to Graves' ophthalmopathy.

This clonotype was recorded many times. The chain has TRBV5-1 and TRBJ1-6; D is unclear. The CDR3 spans 18 residues. V dropped 4 bases and J dropped 0 bases, with 17 bases sitting between them. The germline V gene has CDR1 SGHRS and CDR2 YFSETQ. As DNA, the CDR3 is TGCGCCAGCAGCCCCGGACCCAGACCTAGCTCCTATAATTCACCCCTCCACTTT. Protein: CASSPGPRPSSYNSPLHF.

Regarding this clonotype: A single base separates this from a much larger clone, so it may be a read error. This rearrangement joins TRBV28 to TRBJ2-3; D could derive from TRBD1 or TRBD2 (5 bases each). The CDR3 runs to 16 residues. In germline, CDR1 is MDHEN, CDR2 SYDVKM. Trimming shortened V by 11 bases and J by 0 bases, and 21 bases separated the two germline ends. CDR3 coding DNA: TGTGCCGGGGGTGCGGGCTCCGGTACTAGCACAGATACGCAGTATTTT. This translates into CAGGAGSGTSTDTQYF.

The table lists this clonotype with a count of one. A much larger clone lies a single base off, so this may be a read error. The chain has TRBV12-3 or TRBV12-4 and TRBJ1-1; D gene ambiguous. The CDR3 length is 12 residues. CDR3 protein: CAGRYMNTEAFF. CDR3 sequence (DNA): TGTGCCGGCAGGTATATGAACACTGAAGCTTTCTTT.

The chain employs TRBV20-1 and TRBJ2-7, with TRBD2 matching 14 bases. The V gene's germline CDR1 is DFQATT and CDR2 SNEGSKA (reference sequence). CDR3 length: 15 amino acids. J was trimmed by 9 bases and V by 1 base; bases with no gene match: 8. CDR3: CSARGGTSGSPPQYF. DNA for the CDR3: TGCAGTGCTAGAGGGGGGACTAGCGGGAGTCCTCCGCAGTACTTC.

This clonotype was seen at least ten times. The V gene is TRBV19, the J gene TRBJ2-1, with TRBD1 as a possible D gene (5 bases). With 5 bases removed from V and 7 bases from J, the gap between germline ends came to 15 bases. In germline, CDR1 is LNHDA, CDR2 SQIVND (reference sequence). This CDR3 spans 14 amino acids. CDR3 sequence (DNA): TGTGCCAGTAGTTGGAGACAGAGATGGAATGAGCAGTTCTTC. It encodes CASSWRQRWNEQFF. The whole variable domain, remainder taken from reference TRBV19 and TRBJ2-1, is DGGITQSPKYLFRKEGQNVTLSCEQNLNHDAMYWYRQDPGQGLRLIYYSQIVNDFQKGDIAEGYSVSREKKESFPLTVTSAQKNPTAFYLCASSWRQRWNEQFFGPGTRLTVL.

This clonotype was detected only a few times. The chain recombines TRBV2 with TRBJ2-3, with 8 nucleotides matching TRBD1. V gave up 3 bases and J gave up 1 base; unmatched junction bases: 3. CDR1 and CDR2 (germline): SNHLY, FYNNEI. This CDR3 region has 15 residues. Here the CDR3 DNA reads TGTGCCAGCAGTGAGAGCAGGGGGCGCACAGATACGCAGTATTTT. Protein: CASSESRGRTDTQYF.

This chain links TRBV19 with TRBJ1-1; D uncertain. V shed 5 bases and J shed 2 bases, with 12 bases lying between them. The germline CDR1 and CDR2 sequences are LNHDA and SQIVND (reference sequence). The CDR3 contains 14 residues. CDR3 loop: CASSVSDGNTEAFF. The CDR3 DNA follows: TGTGCCAGTAGTGTTTCCGACGGTAACACTGAAGCTTTCTTT.

The J gene is TRBJ2-5, the V gene TRBV2; D remains ambiguous. Per germline, CDR1 SNHLY and CDR2 FYNNEI. Trimming took off 7 bases at V and 3 bases at J, with 12 bases between the two ends. The CDR3 length is 13 residues. CDR3 region: CASIRSSKETQYF. CDR3 DNA: TGTGCCAGCATACGATCCAGCAAAGAGACCCAGTACTTC.

In this sample, this clonotype turned up many times. J is TRBJ2-5 and V is TRBV28; 10 bases line up with TRBD1. V shed 5 bases and J 5 bases; nucleotides not matched to a gene: 11. The CDR3 totals 16 residues. Germline V gene sequence: CDR1 MDHEN, CDR2 SYDVKM. DNA for the CDR3: TGTGCCAGCAGTCCGAAAATGGGACAGGGGACGGAGACCCAGTACTTC. It specifies CASSPKMGQGTETQYF. The whole variable domain, filled in from reference TRBV28 and TRBJ2-5, reads DVKVTQSSRYLVKRTGEKVFLECVQDMDHENMFWYRQDPGLGLRLIYFSYDVKMKEKGDIPEGYSVSREKKERFSLILESASTNQTSMYLCASSPKMGQGTETQYFGPGTRLLVL.

On this clonotype itself: An end of the junction does not agree with germline; a read error may underlie this. V gene TRBV15 combines with J gene TRBJ2-1, with D possibly being TRBD2 (5 bases). The CDR3 loop spans 16 amino acids. Germline CDR1 LNHNV, CDR2 YYDKDF (reference sequence). CDR3 in amino acids: CATRNGAGDSYNEQFF. The CDR3 coding sequence is TGCGCCACCAGGAACGGAGCCGGGGACTCCTACAATGAGCAGTTCTTC.

Comments on this clonotype: An end of the junction does not agree with germline; a read error may underlie this. The chain carries TRBV4-1 and TRBJ2-2; the match to TRBD2 covers 10 bases. The CDR3 sequence is 17 residues long. Germline values: CDR1 MGHRA, CDR2 YSYEKL. CDR3 residues: CASSPRTSGANTGELFF. The CDR3 bases are TGTGCCAGCAGCCCTCGGACTAGCGGCGCGAACACCGGGGAGCTGTTTTTT.

This clonotype was counted at least ten times. This chain uses TRBV9 with TRBJ1-6, with D unresolved. Trimming took off 3 bases at V and 8 bases at J, with 6 bases between the two ends. Germline V gene sequence: CDR1 SGDLS, CDR2 YYNGEE. This CDR3 is 12 amino acids long. CDR3 DNA: TGTGCCAGCAGCGCCTCGGATTCACCCCTCCACTTT. Protein product: CASSASDSPLHF.

This clonotype was picked up a small number of times. The CDR3 DNA reads TGTGCCAGCAGGAGAGACAGGGCTTTTGATTACGAGCAGTACTTC. It specifies CASRRDRAFDYEQYF. The chain links TRBV6-1 to TRBJ2-7; TRBD1 agrees at 7 bases. V trimming: 6 bases; J trimming: 4 bases; junction bases outside the gene matches: 12. Germline-derived CDR1 and CDR2 are MNHNS and SASEGT. CDR3 length: 15 amino acids.

This rearrangement joins TRBV5-5 to TRBJ2-1; a weak D match, TRBD2 (6 bases). The V end was cut by 1 base, the J end by 4 bases, with 15 bases between. The CDR3 sequence is 16 residues long. Germline assignment: CDR1 SGHKS and CDR2 YYEKEE (reference sequence). CDR3 bases: TGTGCCAGCAGCTTGTTCCGGGAGTCTCTTTACAATGAGCAGTTCTTC. It translates to CASSLFRESLYNEQFF.

V usage is TRBV20-1 and J usage is TRBJ2-3; 10 positions match TRBD2. CDR1 DFQATT and CDR2 SNEGSKA come from the germline V gene (reference sequence). The CDR3 spans 15 residues. Trimming cost V 0 bases and J 10 bases; bases outside gene matches: 10. The CDR3 region has the DNA TGCAGTGCTAGAGATCGGGCTAGCGGGGGAAATGCGCAGTATTTT. It codes for CSARDRASGGNAQYF.

In this sample, this clonotype turned up many times. V is TRBV18 and J is TRBJ1-1; D perhaps matches TRBD1 (5 bases). The CDR3 loop spans 16 amino acids. Trimming pared 1 base from V and 2 bases from J, leaving 14 bases between. Germline CDR1 reads KGHSH; CDR2 reads LQKENI. The CDR3 protein is CASSPLSGADNTEAFF. The DNA of the CDR3 is TGTGCCAGCTCACCACTTTCTGGGGCGGACAACACTGAAGCTTTCTTT.

This clonotype was seen ten or more times. This chain links TRBV19 with TRBJ2-5; 7 bases map to TRBD1. The CDR3 runs to 14 residues. The junction had 2 bases not matched to a gene; V was cut back by 3 bases and J by 1 base. Germline CDR1 LNHDA, CDR2 SQIVND (reference sequence). The CDR3 DNA reads as TGTGCCAGTAGTATCCGACAGGGCCAAGAGACCCAGTACTTC. Protein: CASSIRQGQETQYF. Drawing the rest from reference TRBV19 and TRBJ2-5, the complete variable domain is DGGITQSPKYLFRKEGQNVTLSCEQNLNHDAMYWYRQDPGQGLRLIYYSQIVNDFQKGDIAEGYSVSREKKESFPLTVTSAQKNPTAFYLCASSIRQGQETQYFGPGTRLLVL.

This clonotype has at least ten counts. This rearrangement joins TRBV11-2 to TRBJ2-7, with D unresolved. V was trimmed by 2 bases and J by 7 bases, leaving 15 bases between them. The CDR3 is 14 amino acids. Germline-derived CDR1 and CDR2 are SGHAT and FQNNGV. The CDR3 sequence is CASSLPFRVEEQYF. The CDR3 DNA is TGTGCCAGCAGCTTACCCTTTAGGGTAGAGGAGCAGTACTTC.

This clonotype was detected ten times or more. This rearrangement joins TRBV27 to TRBJ1-1; tentatively, D is TRBD1 (6 bases). The CDR3 sequence is 16 residues long. V lost 4 bases and J lost 0, with 15 bases in between. Germline CDR1 and CDR2: MNHEY and SMNVEV (reference sequence). This CDR3 is CASSSTGFGVNTEAFF. The CDR3 DNA reads as TGTGCCAGCAGTTCAACAGGGTTCGGAGTGAACACTGAAGCTTTCTTT.

This clonotype has a count of ten or more. The genes are TRBV11-2 and TRBJ2-7; D gene unclear. This CDR3 has 14 residues. Looked up from germline, CDR1 is SGHAT and CDR2 is FQNNGV. Trimming left V 7 bases short and J 5 bases short, with 18 bases between. CDR3 bases: TGTGCCAGCACCGGGTGGCCCCAAGCCAACGAGCAGTACTTC. As protein: CASTGWPQANEQYF.